These 29 T cell receptor beta chains were all obtained from the same sample, sequenced in a study of T cell changes during pregnancy in multiple sclerosis. The method was immunoSEQ multiplex PCR; TCRdb's version includes in-frame clones alone and lacks a portion of them. The data show about 89,000 clones, approximately 94% seen once. The sample consisted of peripheral blood, taken in the third trimester of pregnancy. These receptor sequences come from a female donor with multiple sclerosis, enrolled in a pregnancy study.

V and J are TRBV4-2 and TRBJ2-1; 8 bases map to TRBD1. Germline CDR1 LGHNA, CDR2 YNFKEQ. V lost 2 bases to trimming and J lost 9 bases; unmatched junction nucleotides: 3. The CDR3 is made up of 13 amino acids. Written as DNA, the CDR3 is TGTGCCAGCAGCCAACTACAGGGGGGTGAGCAGTTCTTC. As protein: CASSQLQGGEQFF.

The chain uses TRBV5-1 and TRBJ2-7, with 7 bases identical to TRBD1. CDR3 size: 15 residues. Losses at the gene ends were 5 bases for V and 2 bases for J; bases not matched to a gene: 10. In germline, CDR1 is SGHRS, CDR2 YFSETQ. CDR3 sequence (DNA): TGCGCCAGCAGGACCCTGACAGGGTATGCCTACGAGCAGTACTTC. As protein: CASRTLTGYAYEQYF.

The chain couples TRBV7-9 to TRBJ2-1; 10 bases match TRBD2. This CDR3 region has 17 residues. Germline V gene data show CDR1 as SEHNR and CDR2 as FQNEAQ (reference sequence). V dropped 4 bases and J dropped 3; count of bases not matched to a gene: 9. The CDR3 sequence is CASSSEELAGFYNEQFF. For the CDR3, the DNA is TGTGCCAGCAGCTCAGAGGAACTAGCGGGATTCTACAATGAGCAGTTCTTC.

The chain couples TRBV6-1 to TRBJ1-2, with a weak D call TRBD1 (6 bases). The CDR3 extends over 14 amino acids. V shed 1 base and J shed 4 bases, with 10 bases lying between them. Germline lookup yields CDR1 MNHNS and CDR2 SASEGT. CDR3 nucleotides: TGTGCCAGCAGTGAAGGGGGGCAGGCCTATGGCTACACCTTC. Encoded protein: CASSEGGQAYGYTF.

The chain couples TRBV7-9 to TRBJ2-7, with 7 bases matching TRBD2. V shed 2 bases, J shed 3 bases, and the junction held 10 bases outside the gene matches. Germline CDR1 and CDR2: SEHNR and FQNEAQ (reference sequence). The CDR3 loop spans 16 amino acids. CDR3 nucleotides: TGTGCCAGCAGCTTATATCCGGGGGAGGGTGACTACGAGCAGTACTTC. Translation gives CASSLYPGEGDYEQYF.

The chain recombines TRBV4-1 with TRBJ2-2; tentatively, D is TRBD2 (6 bases). Germline V gene data show CDR1 as MGHRA and CDR2 as YSYEKL. This CDR3 is 16 amino acids long. Deletions cut 4 bases from V and 1 base from J, with 13 bases between. CDR3 in DNA: TGCGCCAGCAGCCCGCTGGGACTGAGGAACACCGGGGAGCTGTTTTTT. It codes for CASSPLGLRNTGELFF.

The V and J genes are TRBV28 and TRBJ1-1; D is unclear. The CDR3 runs to 15 residues. V lost 7 bases to trimming and J lost 0 bases, with 15 bases between them. The V gene's germline CDR1 is MDHEN and CDR2 SYDVKM. DNA for the CDR3: TGTGCCAGCACCACACTGGGCAGTTTGAACACTGAAGCTTTCTTT. Its translation is CASTTLGSLNTEAFF.

The chain is built from TRBV9 and TRBJ2-5; 12 nucleotides match TRBD2. The V gene end was trimmed by 0 bases and the J gene end by 5 bases; junction bases not matched to a gene: 2. This CDR3 spans 15 amino acids. CDR1 is SGDLS, CDR2 YYNGEE, per germline. The DNA for the CDR3 is TGTGCCAGCAGCGTAGGACTAGCGGGAGCTGAGACCCAGTACTTC. Protein product: CASSVGLAGAETQYF.

The CDR3 loop reads CASSLTSREQYF. The CDR3 bases are TGTGCCAGCAGCTTGACTAGTAGGGAGCAGTACTTC. The chain has TRBV5-4 and TRBJ2-7; D possibly corresponds to TRBD2 (5 bases). V dropped 1 base and J dropped 7 bases, with 9 bases sitting between them. CDR1 and CDR2 from the germline V gene are SGHNT and YYREEE (reference sequence). The length of the CDR3 is 12 residues.

The chain joins TRBV7-3 to TRBJ2-7; 8 bases agree with TRBD2. The CDR3 runs 16 residues. Germline V CDR1 and CDR2: SGHTA, FQGTGA. J was trimmed by 5 bases and V by 1 base; bases with no gene match: 10. The CDR3 sequence: CASSLNGASGSHEQYF. The CDR3 coding sequence is TGTGCCAGCAGCTTAAATGGAGCTAGCGGGTCCCACGAGCAGTACTTC.

This clone was found once. The chain uses TRBV5-1 and TRBJ2-2; D might be TRBD1 (6 bases). The V and J ends lost 4 bases and 6 bases respectively, with 10 bases between them. The length of the CDR3 is 13 residues. Germline-derived CDR1 and CDR2 are SGHRS and YFSETQ. The CDR3 region is CASSAQGSGELFF. CDR3 bases: TGCGCCAGCAGCGCACAGGGTTCCGGGGAGCTGTTTTTT.

The chain recombines TRBV5-1 with TRBJ2-7; D is unclear. The CDR3 has 14 amino acids. The V end was cut by 0 bases, the J end by 2 bases, with 9 bases between. Germline CDR1 and CDR2: SGHRS and YFSETQ. CDR3 nucleotide sequence: TGCGCCAGCAGCTTGGCCGCTAGTCCCTACGAGCAGTACTTC. This sequence encodes CASSLAASPYEQYF.

This clone was counted a few times. The rearrangement joins TRBV30 to TRBJ1-1; 7 nucleotides line up with TRBD1. The length of the CDR3 is 13 residues. V shed 4 bases, J shed 5 bases, and the junction held 7 bases outside the gene matches. Per the germline V gene, CDR1 is GTSNPN and CDR2 is SVGIG (reference sequence). CDR3 residues: CAWNRDRGTEAFF. The CDR3 bases are TGTGCCTGGAACCGGGACAGAGGGACTGAAGCTTTCTTT.

The chain recombines TRBV11-2 with TRBJ2-1; no firm D call. V lost 5 bases, J lost 7 bases, and 18 bases lay in between. CDR1 is SGHAT and CDR2 is FQNNGV in the germline V gene. CDR3 length: 15 amino acids. The CDR3 is CASSLNSGALNEQFF. The CDR3 region has the DNA TGTGCCAGCAGCCTTAACTCCGGAGCTTTGAATGAGCAGTTCTTC.

The count of this clone is one. In nucleotides, the CDR3 is TGTGCCAGCATCCCGGATACGCAGGTGAACACTGAAGCTTTCTTT. Translated: CASIPDTQVNTEAFF. The rearrangement links TRBV5-4 to TRBJ1-1; D is unclear. The CDR3 covers 15 residues. V shed 6 bases and J shed 0 bases, with 15 bases lying between them. Germline V gene lookup returns CDR1 SGHNT and CDR2 YYREEE (reference sequence).

The chain is built from TRBV7-9 and TRBJ2-1; D might be TRBD1 (6 bases). This CDR3 is 14 amino acids long. Germline V gives CDR1 SEHNR, CDR2 FQNEAQ (reference sequence). V was pared by 4 bases and J by 6 bases, with 13 bases between. CDR3 nucleotides: TGTGCCAGCAGCTCCATACAGGGTGTCAATGAGCAGTTCTTC. Translated: CASSSIQGVNEQFF.

The V and J genes are TRBV19 and TRBJ1-2; TRBD1 matches 9 bases. The CDR3 consists of 12 residues. V was clipped by 7 bases and J by 4 bases; unmatched bases: 1. The germline gives CDR1 LNHDA, CDR2 SQIVND (reference sequence). CDR3 protein: CASTGQGYGYTF. CDR3 sequence (DNA): TGTGCCAGTACGGGACAGGGCTATGGCTACACCTTC.

V gene TRBV27 combines with J gene TRBJ2-7; D is unresolved. The CDR3 is made up of 14 amino acids. In germline, CDR1 is MNHEY, CDR2 SMNVEV (reference sequence). V was cut by 5 bases and J by 6 bases, with 17 bases left in between. Here the CDR3 DNA reads TGTGCCAGCAGTCCCGACCTAGGTGGTCTCGAGCAGTACTTC. As protein: CASSPDLGGLEQYF.

The V gene is TRBV5-6, the J gene TRBJ2-3; 7 positions match TRBD1. There are 17 residues in the CDR3. V lost 0 bases to trimming and J lost 2 bases; unmatched junction nucleotides: 9. CDR1 is SGHDT and CDR2 is YYEEEE in the germline V gene. CDR3 in amino acids: CASSLARRTGLTDTQYF. As DNA, the CDR3 is TGTGCCAGCAGCTTGGCCAGGCGGACAGGACTCACAGATACGCAGTATTTT.

The chain employs TRBV27 and TRBJ2-7; 14 nucleotides line up with TRBD2. After removal of 8 bases from V and 6 bases from J, the junction contained 3 bases not matched to a gene. Germline CDR1 reads MNHEY; CDR2 reads SMNVEV (reference sequence). The CDR3 has 13 residues. CDR3 in amino acids: CASQTSGRGEQYF. The CDR3 DNA reads as TGTGCCAGCCAGACTAGCGGGAGGGGCGAGCAGTACTTC.

The V gene is TRBV7-9, the J gene TRBJ2-3; 14 bases fit TRBD2. The germline V gene encodes CDR1 SEHNR and CDR2 FQNEAQ (reference sequence). The V gene end was trimmed by 1 base and the J gene end by 5 bases; junction bases not matched to a gene: 2. The CDR3 totals 16 residues. In DNA form, the CDR3 reads TGTGCCAGCAGCTTAGTCGGGACTAGCGGGAGAGATACGCAGTATTTT. Its translation: CASSLVGTSGRDTQYF.

The V gene is TRBV27, the J gene TRBJ1-2; no definite D call. Germline loops: CDR1 MNHEY, CDR2 SMNVEV (reference sequence). This CDR3 is built from 15 residues. Trimming took 2 bases from V and 6 from J, leaving 16 bases between them. This CDR3 is CASSLTPARRDGYTF. The CDR3 nucleotides are TGTGCCAGCAGTTTAACGCCGGCGAGGAGGGATGGCTACACCTTC.

The gene calls are TRBV7-9 and TRBJ2-7; perhaps TRBD2 as D (6 bases). Trimming stripped 6 bases from V and 1 base from J, with 25 bases between. Germline lookup yields CDR1 SEHNR and CDR2 FQNEAQ (reference sequence). The CDR3 spans 18 residues. The CDR3 loop reads CASRQVPREKGPSYEQYF. CDR3 sequence (DNA): TGTGCCAGCAGACAGGTGCCCCGGGAGAAGGGGCCGTCCTACGAGCAGTACTTC.

CDR3 protein: CASSSGTSGSLSYEQYF. The CDR3 DNA reads TGTGCCAGCAGCTCCGGGACTAGCGGTTCTCTCTCCTACGAGCAGTACTTC. This rearrangement joins TRBV7-2 to TRBJ2-7; 11 nucleotides align to TRBD2. The V segment lost 4 bases and the J segment 0 bases; nucleotides outside the gene matches: 8. This CDR3 region has 17 residues. Germline CDR1 is SGHTA and CDR2 is FQGNSA. Using reference TRBV7-2 and TRBJ2-7 for the parts outside the CDR3, the full variable domain is GAGVSQSPSNKVTEKGKDVELRCDPISGHTALYWYRQSLGQGLEFLIYFQGNSAPDKSGLPSDRFSAERTGGSVSTLTIQRTQQEDSAVYLCASSSGTSGSLSYEQYFGPGTRLTVT.

The rearrangement uses TRBV2 and TRBJ1-5; 12 nucleotides match TRBD1. V shed 5 bases and J 6 bases; nucleotides not matched to a gene: 11. The CDR3 has 17 amino acids. CDR1 SNHLY and CDR2 FYNNEI come from the germline V gene. The DNA for the CDR3 is TGTGCCAGCAGTACCCGGGACAGGGGGCTAGTCGGTCAGCCCCAGCATTTT. It yields the protein CASSTRDRGLVGQPQHF.

CDR3 sequence: CASSRDLASSYEQYF. CDR3 in DNA: TGTGCCAGCAGCCGTGACCTAGCTAGCTCCTACGAGCAGTACTTC. This chain connects TRBV11-2 to TRBJ2-7; D may be TRBD2 (5 bases). The length of the CDR3 is 15 residues. The V end was cut by 5 bases, the J end by 0 bases, with 14 bases between. Germline-derived CDR1 and CDR2 are SGHAT and FQNNGV.

The J gene is TRBJ1-5, the V gene TRBV27; the D gene is possibly TRBD1 (5 bases). CDR1 MNHEY and CDR2 SMNVEV come from the germline V gene (reference sequence). V lost 6 bases, J lost 5 bases, and 11 bases lay in between. The CDR3 runs to 13 residues. The CDR3 loop is CASSAGPHQPQHF. The CDR3 region has the DNA TGTGCCAGCAGCGCGGGGCCGCATCAGCCCCAGCATTTT.

This chain uses TRBV5-6 with TRBJ2-1; TRBD2 matches at 12 bases. The CDR3 spans 16 residues. V shed 2 bases and J 7 bases; nucleotides not matched to a gene: 7. Germline V gene lookup returns CDR1 SGHDT and CDR2 YYEEEE. The CDR3 protein is CASSLVLAGGGNEQFF. CDR3 coding DNA: TGTGCCAGCAGCTTAGTGCTAGCGGGAGGGGGAAATGAGCAGTTCTTC.

The V call is TRBV7-2, the J call TRBJ2-7; 11 bases align to TRBD2. V shed 4 bases and J 7 bases; nucleotides not matched to a gene: 6. The CDR3 sequence is 14 residues long. Germline CDR1 SGHTA, CDR2 FQGNSA. The CDR3 region has the DNA TGTGCCAGCAGCTCGAGACTAGCGGGGAGGGAGCAGTACTTC. It is translated as CASSSRLAGREQYF.